The rows below give T cell receptor beta chains drawn from one sample of a study of T cell responses to AZD1222 COVID-19 vaccine. Sequencing used immunoSEQ multiplex PCR; TCRdb keeps in-frame clones, though not all of them. Seen here are about 130,000 clones, 92% observed once, and the top ten hold about 1.1%. The sequenced sample was peripheral blood, obtained 28 days after the second AZD1222 dose. Receptor source: an adult who received the AZD1222 COVID-19 vaccine. CDR3s include the opening cysteine and the closing phenylalanine or tryptophan. The D gene is left open where the match is weak. The size of a clone is reported for some rows only, either as once, few or many, or as a class for expanded clones.

CASSYGTALNTEAFF	TGTGCCAGCAGCTATGGGACGGCCCTGAACACTGAAGCTTTCTTT	NA	TRBV11-3	TRBJ1-1	NA
CTSSQDEIGGTGELFF	TGCACCAGCAGCCAAGACGAAATTGGCGGGACCGGGGAGCTGTTTTTT	NA	TRBV1	TRBJ2-2	NA
CASSQLRQANNEKLFF	TGTGCCAGCAGCCAACTGAGACAGGCCAATAATGAAAAACTGTTTTTT	NA	TRBV4-2	TRBJ1-4	NA
CASSLGQTGNTGELFF	TGTGCCAGCAGCTTGGGCCAGACAGGGAACACCGGGGAGCTGTTTTTT	NA	TRBV5-4	TRBJ2-2	NA
CASIIQQGTNEKLFF	TGTGCCAGCATCATCCAACAGGGGACTAATGAAAAACTGTTTTTT	once	TRBV7-3	TRBJ1-4	TRBD1
CASSLRLAYEQYF	TGCGCCAGCAGCTTAAGACTAGCGTACGAGCAGTACTTC	NA	TRBV5-1	TRBJ2-7	TRBD2
CASSRTGGNQPQHF	TGTGCCAGCAGTCGGACAGGCGGGAATCAGCCCCAGCATTTT	NA	TRBV28	TRBJ1-5	TRBD1
CASTPGQGTWGQFF	TGTGCCAGCACCCCGGGACAGGGGACCTGGGGGCAGTTCTTC	NA	TRBV6-5	TRBJ2-1	TRBD1
CASSPGQGVKAFF	TGTGCCAGCAGTCCCGGACAGGGGGTTAAGGCTTTCTTT	NA	TRBV14	TRBJ1-1	TRBD1
CASSSRRLAGGDNEQFF	TGTGCCAGCAGTTCCCGCCGACTAGCGGGGGGAGACAATGAGCAGTTCTTC	few	TRBV27	TRBJ2-1	TRBD2
CASSFGGLGVETQYF	TGTGCCAGCAGCTTCGGGGGACTAGGGGTAGAGACCCAGTACTTC	few	TRBV7-2	TRBJ2-5	TRBD2
CAWSVRWDTEAFF	TGTGCCTGGAGTGTACGATGGGACACTGAAGCTTTCTTT	NA	TRBV30	TRBJ1-1	NA
CASSNLFDRGLVLYYNEQFF	TGTGCCAGCAGTAACCTATTCGACAGGGGACTAGTCTTGTATTACAATGAGCAGTTCTTC	once	TRBV28	TRBJ2-1	NA
CASSLDQGRAYHEQFF	TGTGCCAGCAGCTTAGATCAGGGGAGGGCTTACCATGAGCAGTTCTTC	NA	TRBV11-3	TRBJ2-1	NA
CASRPGGSTEAFF	TGTGCCAGCAGACCAGGGGGGTCAACTGAAGCTTTCTTT	NA	TRBV11-2	TRBJ1-1	TRBD1
CASGLSGANVLTF	TGCGCCAGCGGGCTCTCTGGGGCCAACGTCCTGACTTTC	NA	TRBV5-1	TRBJ2-6	NA
CASSQEIGGVSPLHF	TGTGCCAGCAGCCAAGAGATAGGGGGGGTTTCACCCCTCCACTTT	NA	TRBV4-2	TRBJ1-6	NA
CASSATENYGYTF	TGTGCCAGCAGCGCGACAGAAAACTATGGCTACACCTTC	NA	TRBV9	TRBJ1-2	NA
CASSQDPQPSYEQYF	TGTGCCAGCAGCCAAGATCCCCAGCCTAGCTATGAGCAGTACTTC	NA	TRBV4-2	TRBJ2-7	NA
CASSRGLNTGELFF	TGTGCCAGCAGCAGGGGACTGAACACCGGGGAGCTGTTTTTT	NA	TRBV5-6	TRBJ2-2	NA
CASSLALTGADGYTF	TGTGCCAGCAGCTTAGCCCTGACAGGGGCGGATGGCTACACCTTC	NA	TRBV7-9	TRBJ1-2	TRBD1
CASSLETGPHEQYF	TGTGCCAGCAGCTTGGAGACAGGGCCCCACGAGCAGTACTTC	NA	TRBV5-4	TRBJ2-7	TRBD1
CASSLSNRGRTEAFF	TGTGCCAGCAGTTTATCCAACAGGGGGCGAACTGAAGCTTTCTTT	NA	TRBV27	TRBJ1-1	TRBD1
CASSTGTGGNQPQHF	TGTGCCAGTAGTACCGGGACAGGGGGCAATCAGCCCCAGCATTTT	NA	TRBV19	TRBJ1-5	TRBD1
CASSLVFGETQYF	TGTGCCAGCAGCTTAGTTTTCGGGGAGACCCAGTACTTC	NA	TRBV7-7	TRBJ2-5	NA
CASSHLRARPYTQYF	TGTGCCAGCAGCCACCTCCGGGCCAGACCATATACGCAGTATTTT	NA	TRBV3-1/TRBV3-2	TRBJ2-3	NA
CASSVALAGELFF	TGTGCCAGCAGCGTAGCCCTGGCCGGGGAGCTGTTTTTT	NA	TRBV9	TRBJ2-2	NA
CASSPPDRDRYTF	TGTGCCAGCTCACCACCGGACAGGGATCGCTACACCTTC	NA	TRBV18	TRBJ1-2	TRBD1
CASSLDRRETQYF	TGCGCCAGCAGCTTAGATCGGCGGGAGACCCAGTACTTC	NA	TRBV5-1	TRBJ2-5	NA
CASSGGLGDQPQHF	TGTGCCAGCAGTGGGGGACTCGGGGATCAGCCCCAGCATTTT	NA	TRBV2	TRBJ1-5	NA
CASSLDLGGTHTEAFF	TGTGCCAGCAGCTTAGATCTGGGAGGGACGCACACTGAAGCTTTCTTT	NA	TRBV11-3	TRBJ1-1	NA
CASSRAINEKLFF	TGTGCCAGTTCCCGGGCGATTAATGAAAAACTGTTTTTT	NA	TRBV6-5	TRBJ1-4	NA
CASSQSGVRPLKADNEQFF	TGCGCCAGCAGTCAATCGGGGGTAAGGCCCCTCAAGGCAGACAATGAGCAGTTCTTC	NA	TRBV23-1	TRBJ2-1	NA
CASSVDGAAPDGYTF	TGTGCCAGCAGCGTAGACGGGGCAGCCCCCGATGGCTACACCTTC	NA	TRBV9	TRBJ1-2	NA
CASGGDSPNF	TGTGCCAGTGGCGGGGACAGCCCCAACTTC	NA	TRBV2	TRBJ2-7	NA
CASSYGTGSTNQPQHF	TGTGCCAGCAGTTACGGGACAGGGTCAACTAATCAGCCCCAGCATTTT	NA	TRBV28	TRBJ1-5	TRBD1
CASSQAPGPTYEQYF	TGTGCCAGCAGCCAAGCACCAGGGCCTACCTACGAGCAGTACTTC	few	TRBV3-1/TRBV3-2	TRBJ2-7	NA
CASSPRQHTGELFF	TGTGCCAGCTCACCGAGACAGCACACCGGGGAGCTGTTTTTT	NA	TRBV18	TRBJ2-2	NA
CATSDTNRGLPYEQYF	TGTGCCACCAGCGATACTAACAGGGGGCTTCCCTACGAGCAGTACTTC	NA	TRBV15	TRBJ2-7	TRBD1
CASKGPNTGELFF	TGTGCCAGCAAAGGACCGAACACCGGGGAGCTGTTTTTT	NA	TRBV25-1	TRBJ2-2	NA
CASSSTAVSGNTIYF	TGTGCCAGCAGCTCGACGGCTGTCTCTGGAAACACCATATATTTT	NA	TRBV7-8	TRBJ1-3	NA
CAWSTDRGQPQHF	TGTGCCTGGAGTACCGACAGGGGACAGCCCCAGCATTTT	NA	TRBV30	TRBJ1-5	TRBD1
CASSLSRGSSYEQYF	TGTGCCAGCAGTTTATCGAGAGGGAGCTCCTACGAGCAGTACTTC	once	TRBV27	TRBJ2-7	NA
CASTRFPQGNQPQHF	TGTGCCAGCACCAGATTCCCCCAGGGAAATCAGCCCCAGCATTTT	NA	TRBV6-6	TRBJ1-5	NA
CASSRAGGRSDTQYF	TGTGCCAGCAGCCGAGCGGGGGGGAGGTCAGATACGCAGTATTTT	NA	TRBV7-8	TRBJ2-3	TRBD2
CASSPTGRETQYF	TGTGCCAGCTCCCCGACAGGGCGGGAGACCCAGTACTTC	NA	TRBV3-1/TRBV3-2	TRBJ2-5	TRBD1
CASSLPGQGSSPLHF	TGTGCCAGCAGTTTACCCGGACAGGGAAGTTCACCCCTCCACTTT	NA	TRBV28	TRBJ1-6	TRBD1
CASSLGLPDTQYF	TGTGCCAGCAGCTTGGGACTCCCAGATACGCAGTATTTT	NA	TRBV5-6	TRBJ2-3	NA
CASSQERGQGLEKLFF	TGCGCCAGCAGCCAAGAGAGAGGACAGGGCCTTGAAAAACTGTTTTTT	NA	TRBV4-3	TRBJ1-4	TRBD1
CASSRPGRQNTSTDTQYF	TGTGCCAGCAGCCGCCCCGGACGACAGAATACTAGCACAGATACGCAGTATTTT	NA	TRBV6-2/TRBV6-3	TRBJ2-3	NA
CSVTPRGQQNTEAFF	TGCAGCGTTACCCCCCGGGGACAACAGAACACTGAAGCTTTCTTT	few	TRBV29-1	TRBJ1-1	NA
CASSLPPGDGYTF	TGTGCCAGCAGCTTACCGCCGGGGGATGGCTACACCTTC	NA	TRBV9	TRBJ1-2	NA
CASSQEGARLNTEAFF	TGCGCCAGCAGCCAAGAAGGCGCCAGACTAAACACTGAAGCTTTCTTT	NA	TRBV4-3	TRBJ1-1	NA